One sample yielded the 24 T cell receptor beta chains listed below, sequenced in a study of blood T cells in healthy people across ages. The second PCR ran roughly 6 to 11 cycles with a sample-barcoded 5' primer and J-beta primers. One entry per CDR3 protein, called by TCRdb with MiXCR from the 5' RACE reads. The sample records approximately 1.5 million distinct CDR3 sequences, 34% being singletons. The sample taken for sequencing was blood. The receptors here all came from a woman in her twenties or thirties in good health.

Of note for this clonotype: This may be a read error, as it is one base from a much larger clone. The J gene is TRBJ2-1, the V gene TRBV12-3 or TRBV12-4; 11 bases are a match to TRBD2. The J call may be faulty, since TRBJ2-7 better matches the DNA end. This CDR3 spans 15 amino acids. The CDR3 loop is CASSPLAGAYNEQYF. The CDR3 DNA is TGTGCCAGCAGTCCACTAGCGGGAGCCTACAATGAGCAGTACTTC.

Only one count was recorded for this clonotype. The germline gene is not matched at one end of the junction; a read error may be the cause. The chain combines TRBV20-1 with TRBJ1-1; the D is unclear. The germline V gene encodes CDR1 DFQATT and CDR2 SNEGSKA (reference sequence). This CDR3 region has 14 residues. The CDR3 DNA follows: TGCAGTGCTCCACAAGGGTTTATGAACACTGGAGCTTTCTTT. As protein: CSAPQGFMNTGAFF.

This clonotype was found many times. V usage is TRBV29-1 and J usage is TRBJ2-5, with TRBD2 matching over 9 bases. The CDR3 sequence is 12 residues long. Losses at the gene ends were 7 bases for V and 5 bases for J; bases not matched to a gene: 5. From germline, CDR1 is SQVTM and CDR2 ANQGSEA. CDR3 in DNA: TGCAGCGGTAGCGGGGGCGAGGAGACCCAGTACTTC. Amino acid sequence: CSGSGGEETQYF.

CDR3 sequence reads: CASSHPGAQAWGKLFF. The CDR3, as DNA: TGCGCCAGCAGCCACCCGGGCGCCCAGGCTTGGGGAAAACTGTTTTTT. The V call is TRBV4-1, the J call TRBJ1-4; no firm D call. The germline V gene has CDR1 MGHRA and CDR2 YSYEKL. This CDR3 is built from 16 residues. V was clipped by 3 bases and J by 10 bases, with 21 bases between them.

This clonotype was detected only a few times. Written as DNA, the CDR3 is TGTGCCAGCAGTGAGCGGGTGTGGGGGACAGGGGGCAACGAGCAGTACTTC. It yields the protein CASSERVWGTGGNEQYF. The chain uses TRBV6-1 and TRBJ2-5; TRBD1 agrees at 12 bases. The DNA matches TRBJ2-7 better at its end, which makes the J call doubtful. Per germline, CDR1 MNHNS and CDR2 SASEGT. The CDR3 covers 17 residues.

The chain couples TRBV9 to TRBJ2-7; D possibly matches TRBD1 or TRBD2 (5 bases each). The end of the DNA aligns better with TRBJ2-5, so the J call may be wrong. CDR3 length: 15 residues. The V gene's germline CDR1 is SGDLS and CDR2 YYNGEE. The CDR3 DNA is TGTGCCAGCAGCGTTTCGATAGAGGGGTATGAGACCCAGTACTTC. Translation: CASSVSIEGYETQYF.

There are a few counts of this clonotype. The rearrangement joins TRBV30 to TRBJ1-2, with no clear D. Per the germline V gene, CDR1 is GTSNPN and CDR2 is SVGIG (reference sequence). CDR3 length equals 11 residues. The V and J ends lost 2 bases and 8 bases respectively, with 9 bases between them. The CDR3 sequence is CAWSPQVGYTF. The CDR3 DNA follows: TGTGCCTGGAGTCCCCAAGTAGGCTACACCTTC. Using reference TRBV30 and TRBJ1-2 for the parts outside the CDR3, the full variable domain is SQTIHQWPATLVQPVGSPLSLECTVEGTSNPNLYWYRQAAGRGLQLLFYSVGIGQISSEVPQNLSASRPQDRQFILSSKKLLLSDSGFYLCAWSPQVGYTFGSGTRLTVV.

This chain connects TRBV20-1 to TRBJ2-6; D gene ambiguous. V was shortened by 8 bases and J by 0 bases, with 11 bases between the two germline ends. The CDR3 extends over 14 amino acids. Germline CDR1 DFQATT, CDR2 SNEGSKA (reference sequence). CDR3 in DNA: TGCAGTACCTGGACCCACTCTGGGGCCAACGTCCTGACTTTC. Translating gives CSTWTHSGANVLTF.

About this clonotype itself: Relative to the germline gene, one junction end is altered; a read error may explain this. The V and J genes are TRBV5-1 and TRBJ2-7, with D tentatively TRBD1 or TRBD2 (5 bases each). The CDR3 sequence is 16 residues long. CDR1 SGHRS and CDR2 YFSETQ come from the germline V gene. CDR3 in amino acids: CAGSLEVGHRGYEQYF. The CDR3 DNA reads TGCGCCGGCAGCTTGGAAGTCGGACATCGGGGCTACGAGCAGTACTTC.

This clonotype was counted a few times. This rearrangement joins TRBV30 to TRBJ2-7; D gene ambiguous. The germline CDR1 and CDR2 sequences are GTSNPN and SVGIG (reference sequence). The CDR3 consists of 12 residues. Trimming cost V 2 bases and J 2 bases, with 7 bases left between them. CDR3 coding DNA: TGTGCCTGGAGTAGTACCCCCTACGAGCAGTACTTC. It codes for CAWSSTPYEQYF.

This chain connects TRBV7-9 to TRBJ2-2, with TRBD1 matching over 8 bases. Germline values: CDR1 SEHNR, CDR2 FQNEAQ (reference sequence). Trimming removed 8 bases from V and 5 bases from J; junction bases left unmatched: 10. The length of the CDR3 is 15 residues. The CDR3 protein is CASGPQGAGTGELFF. The CDR3 DNA sequence: TGTGCCAGCGGCCCCCAGGGGGCAGGAACCGGGGAGCTGTTTTTT.

The chain employs TRBV7-9 and TRBJ2-1; TRBD1 matches 8 bases. The CDR3 length is 16 residues. V was clipped by 6 bases and J by 2 bases; unmatched bases: 9. CDR1 SEHNR and CDR2 FQNEAQ come from the germline V gene (reference sequence). The CDR3 DNA reads as TGTGCCAGCAGGCCCGGCTCAGGGGGCCCCTACAATGAGCAGTTCTTC. Residues: CASRPGSGGPYNEQFF.

This clonotype occurred a few times. The genes are TRBV6-1 and TRBJ2-1, with 13 positions matching TRBD2. Germline values: CDR1 MNHNS, CDR2 SASEGT. The CDR3 covers 14 residues. V trimming: 7 bases; J trimming: 5 bases; junction bases outside the gene matches: 2. Written as DNA, the CDR3 is TGTGCCAGCAAAGGACTAGCGGGAGACAATGAGCAGTTCTTC. It codes for CASKGLAGDNEQFF.

The chain links TRBV3-1 to TRBJ2-7; tentatively, D is TRBD1 (6 bases). This CDR3 spans 12 amino acids. Germline assignment: CDR1 LGHDT and CDR2 YNNKEL (reference sequence). Trimming shortened V by 2 bases and J by 6 bases, and 8 bases separated the two germline ends. CDR3 loop: CASSQNRVEQYF. The DNA of the CDR3 is TGTGCCAGCAGCCAAAACAGGGTCGAGCAGTACTTC.

The CDR3 coding sequence is TGCAGCGTCCGCACCCAGGGTTCAGGGGAGCTGTTTTTT. Encoded protein: CSVRTQGSGELFF. This chain uses TRBV29-1 with TRBJ2-2; a weak D match, TRBD1 (5 bases). Germline V CDR1 and CDR2: SQVTM, ANQGSEA. Trimming pared 6 bases from V and 8 bases from J, leaving 16 bases between. This CDR3 has 13 residues.

This clonotype appeared a few times. The V call is TRBV7-9, the J call TRBJ2-3; D perhaps matches TRBD2 (5 bases). The germline V and J ends were trimmed by 5 bases and 5 bases, with 14 bases remaining between them. This CDR3 has 14 amino acids. Per the germline V gene, CDR1 is SEHNR and CDR2 is FQNEAQ (reference sequence). The CDR3 DNA reads as TGTGCCAGCAGCCGTGCTAGCATTGGAGATACGCAGTATTTT. This translates into CASSRASIGDTQYF.

This clonotype was detected ten times or more. This CDR3 is CSVEGPAGLEQFF. The CDR3 nucleotides read TGCAGCGTTGAGGGTCCGGCGGGACTTGAGCAGTTCTTC. This chain connects TRBV29-1 to TRBJ2-1; D is possibly TRBD2 (6 bases). Germline loops: CDR1 SQVTM, CDR2 ANQGSEA. V lost 3 bases and J lost 9, with 15 bases in between. The CDR3 loop spans 13 amino acids.

This clonotype turned up a few times. The chain links TRBV3-1 to TRBJ1-2; D gene uncertain. This CDR3 contains 13 residues. Germline V gene data show CDR1 as LGHDT and CDR2 as YNNKEL (reference sequence). V was pared by 4 bases and J by 0 bases, with 6 bases between. CDR3 sequence: CASSPLSNYGYTF. In DNA, the CDR3 is TGTGCCAGCAGCCCCCTTTCTAACTATGGCTACACCTTC. The full variable domain, completed using reference TRBV3-1 and TRBJ1-2, is DTAVSQTPKYLVTQMGNDKSIKCEQNLGHDTMYWYKQDSKKFLKIMFSYNNKELIINETVPNRFSPKSPDKAHLNLHINSLELGDSAVYFCASSPLSNYGYTFGSGTRLTVV.

The gene calls are TRBV7-3 and TRBJ1-1, with 9 nucleotides matching TRBD1. The CDR3 covers 14 residues. Germline CDR1 reads SGHTA; CDR2 reads FQGTGA. The trim removed 11 bases at V and 3 bases at J, leaving 10 bases unmatched. The CDR3 sequence is CACTPGQGHTEAFF. Here the CDR3 DNA reads TGTGCCTGCACTCCGGGACAGGGTCACACTGAAGCTTTCTTT.

This clonotype was observed a few times. The chain is built from TRBV20-1 and TRBJ1-1; unclear D gene. The CDR3 runs 14 residues. Per the germline V gene, CDR1 is DFQATT and CDR2 is SNEGSKA (reference sequence). The CDR3 DNA reads TGCAGCCTCGTGGCGGCCCCGGTGGGTCGGGAAGCTTTCTTT. This encodes CSLVAAPVGREAFF.

V is TRBV29-1 and J is TRBJ1-4; D might be TRBD1 (5 bases). CDR1 and CDR2 from the germline V gene are SQVTM and ANQGSEA. The CDR3 has 13 amino acids. Trimming shortened V by 5 bases and J by 3 bases, and 10 bases separated the two germline ends. The CDR3: CSVWDGANEKLFF. In nucleotides, the CDR3 is TGCAGCGTTTGGGACGGAGCTAATGAAAAACTGTTTTTT.

V usage is TRBV30 and J usage is TRBJ2-5, with D hard to call. The J call may not be correct, given that the DNA end is closer to TRBJ2-7. CDR1 and CDR2 from the germline V gene are GTSNPN and SVGIG (reference sequence). This CDR3 comprises 14 residues. CDR3 coding DNA: TGTGCCTGGAGTGCTTCTACAGCCCTGTACGAGCAGTACTTC. It encodes CAWSASTALYEQYF.

Many counts were recorded for this clonotype. The chain has TRBV4-2 and TRBJ2-6; the D is unclear. Germline V CDR1 and CDR2: LGHNA, YNFKEQ. Deletions cut 6 bases from V and 0 bases from J, with 3 bases between. The CDR3 extends over 13 amino acids. The CDR3 protein is CASSTSGANVLTF. CDR3 bases: TGTGCCAGCAGTACCTCTGGGGCCAACGTCCTGACTTTC.

This clonotype occurred many times. This chain uses TRBV15 with TRBJ2-3; D unclear. Germline-derived CDR1 and CDR2 are LNHNV and YYDKDF (reference sequence). V was clipped by 1 base and J by 2 bases, with 13 bases between them. The length of the CDR3 is 16 residues. The CDR3, as DNA: TGTGCCACCAGCAGAGTTCCAACGTGGATCACAGATACGCAGTATTTT. This codes for CATSRVPTWITDTQYF.